Listed here is a single T cell receptor beta chain. Its antigen remains unidentified. The sample originates from a study of cytomegalovirus exposure and HLA in healthy donors. Study-level information: Assignment to the Caucasian-associated ancestry cluster applied to about 80% of the roughly 400 genotyped donors.

The study's findings and limits: Only CMV serostatus was available as immune exposure information. In an earlier analysis, in under 700 donors, most V segments appeared productive either ~90% or ~30% of the time.

The PCR ran on 60 Vbeta and 13 Jbeta primers. Repertoires were generated with immunoSEQ multiplex PCR, while TCRdb's copy carries only in-frame clones and drops some. Of 180,000 or so clones listed, roughly 80% were seen once; the top ten hold roughly 7.6%. V lost 5 bases and J lost 2, with 16 bases in between. The CDR3 spans 15 residues. Germline V gene sequence: CDR1 SGHRS, CDR2 YFSETQ. The receptor comes from a middle-aged woman in good health and CMV-seropositive. The chain is built from TRBV5-1 and TRBJ1-2; a weak D match, TRBD1 (5 bases). Sequenced material: PBMCs. CDR3 in DNA: TGCGCCAGCAGAGGCACCTCCCGGGGGAACTATGGCTACACCTTC. Translating gives CASRGTSRGNYGYTF.